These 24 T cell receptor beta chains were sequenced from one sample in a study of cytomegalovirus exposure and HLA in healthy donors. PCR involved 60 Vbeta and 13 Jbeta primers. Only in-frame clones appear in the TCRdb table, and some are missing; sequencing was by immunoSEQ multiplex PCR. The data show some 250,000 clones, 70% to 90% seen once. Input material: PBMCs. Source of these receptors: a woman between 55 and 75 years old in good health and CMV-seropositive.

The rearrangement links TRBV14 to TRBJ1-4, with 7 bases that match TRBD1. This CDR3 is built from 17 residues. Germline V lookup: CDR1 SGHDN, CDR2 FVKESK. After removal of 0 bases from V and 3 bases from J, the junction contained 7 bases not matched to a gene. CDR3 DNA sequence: TGTGCCAGCAGCCAAGACGGGTCTGGACAGGCTAATGAAAAACTGTTTTTT. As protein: CASSQDGSGQANEKLFF.

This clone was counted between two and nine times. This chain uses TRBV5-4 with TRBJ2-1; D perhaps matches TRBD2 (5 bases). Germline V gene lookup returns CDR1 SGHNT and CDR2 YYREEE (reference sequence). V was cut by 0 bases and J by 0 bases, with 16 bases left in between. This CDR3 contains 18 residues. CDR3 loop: CASSLGGSGGASYNEQFF. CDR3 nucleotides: TGTGCCAGCAGCTTGGGTGGCAGCGGCGGAGCCTCCTACAATGAGCAGTTCTTC.

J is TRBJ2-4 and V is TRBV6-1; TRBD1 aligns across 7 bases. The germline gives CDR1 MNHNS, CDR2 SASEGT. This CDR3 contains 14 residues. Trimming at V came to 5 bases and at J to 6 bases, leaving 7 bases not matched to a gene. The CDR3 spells CASSSGTARNIQYF. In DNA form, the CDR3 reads TGTGCCAGCAGTTCGGGGACAGCCCGAAACATTCAGTACTTC.

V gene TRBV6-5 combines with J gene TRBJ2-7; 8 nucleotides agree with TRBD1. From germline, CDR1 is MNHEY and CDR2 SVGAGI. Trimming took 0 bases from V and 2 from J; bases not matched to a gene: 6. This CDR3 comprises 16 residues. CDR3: CASSYSTGENPYEQYF. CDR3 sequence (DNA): TGTGCCAGCAGTTACTCGACAGGGGAAAATCCCTACGAGCAGTACTTC.

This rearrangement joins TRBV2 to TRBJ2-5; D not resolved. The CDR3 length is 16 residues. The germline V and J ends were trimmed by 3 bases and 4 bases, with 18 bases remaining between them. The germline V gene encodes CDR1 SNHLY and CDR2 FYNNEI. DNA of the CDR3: TGTGCCAGCAGTGATGGGCTGTTATGGTTGCGAGAGACCCAGTACTTC. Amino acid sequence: CASSDGLLWLRETQYF.

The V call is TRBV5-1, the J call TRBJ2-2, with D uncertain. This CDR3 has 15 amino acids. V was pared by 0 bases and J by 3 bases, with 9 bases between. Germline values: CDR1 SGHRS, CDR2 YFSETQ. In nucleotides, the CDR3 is TGCGCCAGCAGCTTGGCCCCAGGCCACACCGGGGAGCTGTTTTTT. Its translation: CASSLAPGHTGELFF.

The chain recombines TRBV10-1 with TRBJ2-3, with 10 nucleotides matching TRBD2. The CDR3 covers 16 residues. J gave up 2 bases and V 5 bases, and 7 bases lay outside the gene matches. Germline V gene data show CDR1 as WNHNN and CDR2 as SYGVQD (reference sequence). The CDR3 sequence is CASSLSSGSLTDTQYF. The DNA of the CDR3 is TGCGCCAGCAGTCTCTCTAGCGGGAGTCTCACAGATACGCAGTATTTT.

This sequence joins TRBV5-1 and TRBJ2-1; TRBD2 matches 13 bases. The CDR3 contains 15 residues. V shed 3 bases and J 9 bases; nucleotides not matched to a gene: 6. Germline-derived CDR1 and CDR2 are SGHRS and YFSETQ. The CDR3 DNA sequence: TGCGCCAGCAGCTCACGGACTAGCGGGAGAGGTGAGCAGTTCTTC. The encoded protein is CASSSRTSGRGEQFF.

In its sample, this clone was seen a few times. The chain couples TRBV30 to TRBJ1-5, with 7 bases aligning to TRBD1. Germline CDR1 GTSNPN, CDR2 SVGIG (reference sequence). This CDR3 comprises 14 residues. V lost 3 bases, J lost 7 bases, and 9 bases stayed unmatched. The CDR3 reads CAWSLQGINQPQHF. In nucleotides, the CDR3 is TGTGCCTGGAGCTTACAGGGGATCAACCAGCCCCAGCATTTT.

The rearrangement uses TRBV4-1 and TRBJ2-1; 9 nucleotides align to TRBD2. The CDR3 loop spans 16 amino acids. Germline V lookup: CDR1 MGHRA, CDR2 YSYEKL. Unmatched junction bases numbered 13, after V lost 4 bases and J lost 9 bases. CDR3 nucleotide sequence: TGCGCCAGCAGCCCGTCGGGGGCGGGAGGGCCGTTTGAGCAGTTCTTC. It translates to CASSPSGAGGPFEQFF.

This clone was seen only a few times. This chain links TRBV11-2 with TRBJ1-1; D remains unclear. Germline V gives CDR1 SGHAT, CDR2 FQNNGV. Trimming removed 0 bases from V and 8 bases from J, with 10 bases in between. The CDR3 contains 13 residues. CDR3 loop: CASSLDPRIEAFF. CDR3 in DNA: TGTGCCAGCAGCTTAGATCCGAGGATAGAAGCTTTCTTT.

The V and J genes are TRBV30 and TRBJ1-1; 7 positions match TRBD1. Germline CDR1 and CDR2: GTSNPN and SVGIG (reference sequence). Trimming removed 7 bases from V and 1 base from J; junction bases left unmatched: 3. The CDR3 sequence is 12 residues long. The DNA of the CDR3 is TGTGCCTCGGGACAGCCGAACACTGAAGCTTTCTTT. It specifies CASGQPNTEAFF.

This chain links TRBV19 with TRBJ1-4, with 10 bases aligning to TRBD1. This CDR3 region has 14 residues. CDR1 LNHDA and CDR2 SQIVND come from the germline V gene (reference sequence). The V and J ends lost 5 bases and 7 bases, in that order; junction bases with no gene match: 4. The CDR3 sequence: CASSSGQGLEKLFF. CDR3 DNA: TGTGCCAGTAGTTCGGGACAGGGGCTTGAAAAACTGTTTTTT.

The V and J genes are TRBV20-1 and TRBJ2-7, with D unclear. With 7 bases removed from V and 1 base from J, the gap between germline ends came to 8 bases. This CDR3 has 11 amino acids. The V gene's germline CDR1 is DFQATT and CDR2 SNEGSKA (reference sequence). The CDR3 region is CSGKYSYEQYF. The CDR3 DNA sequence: TGCAGTGGTAAATATTCCTACGAGCAGTACTTC.

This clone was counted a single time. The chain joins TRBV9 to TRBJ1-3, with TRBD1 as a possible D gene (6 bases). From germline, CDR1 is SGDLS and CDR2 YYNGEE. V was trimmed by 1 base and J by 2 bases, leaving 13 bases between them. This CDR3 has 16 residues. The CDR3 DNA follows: TGTGCCAGCAGCGTATATCCCGCAGGGGCTGGAAACACCATATATTTT. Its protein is CASSVYPAGAGNTIYF. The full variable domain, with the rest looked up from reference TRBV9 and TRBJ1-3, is DSGVTQTPKHLITATGQRVTLRCSPRSGDLSVYWYQQSLDQGLQFLIQYYNGEERAKGNILERFSAQQFPDLHSELNLSSLELGDSALYFCASSVYPAGAGNTIYFGEGSWLTVV.

In DNA, the CDR3 is TGCGCCAGCAGCTTGGTACCGGGACAGGGAAACACCATATATTTT. Amino acid sequence: CASSLVPGQGNTIYF. The V and J genes are TRBV5-1 and TRBJ1-3, with TRBD1 matching 7 bases. Germline CDR1 is SGHRS and CDR2 is YFSETQ. The V gene end was trimmed by 0 bases and the J gene end by 4 bases; junction bases not matched to a gene: 4. This CDR3 region has 15 residues. Full variable domain (remainder filled in from reference TRBV5-1 and TRBJ1-3): KAGVTQTPRYLIKTRGQQVTLSCSPISGHRSVSWYQQTPGQGLQFLFEYFSETQRNKGNFPGRFSGRQFSNSRSEMNVSTLELGDSALYLCASSLVPGQGNTIYFGEGSWLTVV.

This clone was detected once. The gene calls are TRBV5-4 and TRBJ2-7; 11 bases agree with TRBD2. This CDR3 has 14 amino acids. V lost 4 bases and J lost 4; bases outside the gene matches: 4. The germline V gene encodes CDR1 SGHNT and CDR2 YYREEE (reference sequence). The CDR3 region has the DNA TGTGCCAGCAGCATAGCGGGAGGGCTATACGAGCAGTACTTC. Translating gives CASSIAGGLYEQYF.

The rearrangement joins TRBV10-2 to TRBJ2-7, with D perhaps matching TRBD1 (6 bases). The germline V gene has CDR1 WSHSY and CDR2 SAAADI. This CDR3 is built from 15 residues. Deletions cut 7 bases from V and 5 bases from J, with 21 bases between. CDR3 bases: TGCGCCAGCATGACAGGTTCGCAGGGGATGGACGAGCAGTACTTC. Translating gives CASMTGSQGMDEQYF.

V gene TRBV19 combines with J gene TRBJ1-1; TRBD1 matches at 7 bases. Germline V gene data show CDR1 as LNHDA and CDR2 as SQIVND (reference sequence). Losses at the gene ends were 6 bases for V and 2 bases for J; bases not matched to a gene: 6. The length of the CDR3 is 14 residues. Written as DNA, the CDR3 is TGTGCCAGTAGCGACAGGGTAGGAAACACTGAAGCTTTCTTT. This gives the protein CASSDRVGNTEAFF.

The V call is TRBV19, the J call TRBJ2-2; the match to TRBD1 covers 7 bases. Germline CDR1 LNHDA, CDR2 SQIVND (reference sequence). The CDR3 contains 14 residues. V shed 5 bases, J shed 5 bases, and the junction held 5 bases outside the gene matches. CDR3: CASSHRGFTGELFF. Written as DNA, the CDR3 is TGTGCCAGTAGTCACAGGGGATTTACCGGGGAGCTGTTTTTT.

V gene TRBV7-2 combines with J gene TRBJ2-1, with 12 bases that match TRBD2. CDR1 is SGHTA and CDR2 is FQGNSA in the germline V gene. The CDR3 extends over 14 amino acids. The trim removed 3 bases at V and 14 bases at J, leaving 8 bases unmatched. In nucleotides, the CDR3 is TGTGCCAGCAGCTTCGCGACTAGCGGGAGTTTGGAGTTCTTC. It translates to CASSFATSGSLEFF.

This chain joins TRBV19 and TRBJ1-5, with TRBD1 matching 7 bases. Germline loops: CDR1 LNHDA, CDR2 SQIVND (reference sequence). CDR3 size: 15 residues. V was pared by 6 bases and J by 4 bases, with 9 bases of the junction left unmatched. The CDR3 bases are TGTGCCAGTAGAACCGTCGGACAGGAAAATCAGCCCCAGCATTTT. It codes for CASRTVGQENQPQHF.

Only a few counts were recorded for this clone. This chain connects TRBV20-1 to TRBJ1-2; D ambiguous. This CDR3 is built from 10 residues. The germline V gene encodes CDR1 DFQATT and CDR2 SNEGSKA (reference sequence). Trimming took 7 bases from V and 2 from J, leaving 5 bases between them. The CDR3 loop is CSVPNYGYTF. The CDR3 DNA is TGCAGTGTCCCGAACTATGGCTACACCTTC.

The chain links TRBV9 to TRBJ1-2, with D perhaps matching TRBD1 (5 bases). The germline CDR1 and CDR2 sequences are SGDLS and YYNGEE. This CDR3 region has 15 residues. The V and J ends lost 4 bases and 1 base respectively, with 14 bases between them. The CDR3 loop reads CASSHPRTLNYGYTF. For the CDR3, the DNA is TGTGCCAGCAGCCACCCCCGGACACTTAACTATGGCTACACCTTC.